This T cell receptor beta chain is from a study of blood T cells in healthy people across ages. Findings and limits, study-wide: The fall in TCR beta diversity per million T cells was roughly linear with age.

CDR1 is DFQATT and CDR2 is SNEGSKA in the germline V gene (reference sequence). The CDR3 has 12 amino acids. The germline V and J ends were trimmed by 3 bases and 3 bases, with 9 bases remaining between them. The authors ran a second PCR of 7 to 11 cycles using a sample-barcoded 5' primer and a J-beta primer mix. MiXCR, applied by TCRdb to the 5' RACE reads, yields one record per CDR3 protein. In the table there are more than 500,000 distinct CDR3 sequences, 27% of which are singletons. As for this clonotype: The antigen remains undetermined.

These same data were also listed under a study on T cells of mothers and their children.

The specimen sequenced was blood. This receptor was taken from a boy aged 2 to 9 in good health. The V gene is TRBV20-1, the J gene TRBJ2-7, with a possible D match to TRBD2 (5 bases). The CDR3 nucleotides are TGCAGTGCTAGCGGGGAATACTACGAGCAGTACTTC. The encoded protein is CSASGEYYEQYF.